This T cell receptor (beta chain) was captured by sequencing in a study of T cell responses to AZD1222 COVID-19 vaccine. Study overall: Recipients boosted at about 4 weeks or about 12 weeks are pooled. Study-wide points: A mostly white British donor set with more females was recruited, and clonal diversity was possibly underestimated. Researchers report vaccine-associated CD4 TCRs spanning spike, with dominance at 160-218 and 743-854. The study identified only six AZD1222 recipients as seropositive at baseline.

About this clone: The antigen remains unidentified.

Trimming pared 4 bases from V and 3 bases from J, leaving 13 bases between. This CDR3 has 15 residues. Per the germline V gene, CDR1 is SGHRS and CDR2 is YFSETQ. Assay: immunoSEQ multiplex PCR; the TCRdb copy retains only in-frame clones and omits some. This sample has approximately 110,000 clones; just under 95% occur once, and the top ten carry more than 2%. V usage is TRBV5-1 and J usage is TRBJ2-2; D gene ambiguous. The starting material was peripheral blood, obtained on day 0 of AZD1222 vaccination. The clonotype originates from an adult in good health. CDR3 DNA sequence: TGCGCCAGCAGCCTCGGTCACGGCGACACCGGGGAGCTGTTTTTT. It encodes CASSLGHGDTGELFF.